This note documents a single T cell receptor beta chain sequence. What it binds is not known. The sample belongs to a study of T cell responses to AZD1222 COVID-19 vaccine. Study-wide results and caveats: Donors were mostly white British, more females; clonal diversity possibly underestimated. Close to half of spike-specific TCRs reportedly recognize unmutated variant regions.

Clones were sequenced by immunoSEQ multiplex PCR, and TCRdb holds only the in-frame ones, with some missing. The data show about 200,000 clones, with approximately 94% seen just once and over 0.95% held by the top ten. The germline V gene encodes CDR1 KGHSY and CDR2 FQNENV. The CDR3 extends over 16 amino acids. Unmatched junction bases numbered 3, after V lost 1 base and J lost 1 base. Here the sequenced sample was peripheral blood, taken on day 0 of MenACWY control vaccination. This chain uses TRBV16 with TRBJ2-7; 11 positions match TRBD1. This clonotype originated in an adult in good health. This CDR3 is CASSQWDRGDSYEQYF. DNA for the CDR3: TGTGCCAGCAGCCAATGGGACAGGGGGGATTCCTACGAGCAGTACTTC.